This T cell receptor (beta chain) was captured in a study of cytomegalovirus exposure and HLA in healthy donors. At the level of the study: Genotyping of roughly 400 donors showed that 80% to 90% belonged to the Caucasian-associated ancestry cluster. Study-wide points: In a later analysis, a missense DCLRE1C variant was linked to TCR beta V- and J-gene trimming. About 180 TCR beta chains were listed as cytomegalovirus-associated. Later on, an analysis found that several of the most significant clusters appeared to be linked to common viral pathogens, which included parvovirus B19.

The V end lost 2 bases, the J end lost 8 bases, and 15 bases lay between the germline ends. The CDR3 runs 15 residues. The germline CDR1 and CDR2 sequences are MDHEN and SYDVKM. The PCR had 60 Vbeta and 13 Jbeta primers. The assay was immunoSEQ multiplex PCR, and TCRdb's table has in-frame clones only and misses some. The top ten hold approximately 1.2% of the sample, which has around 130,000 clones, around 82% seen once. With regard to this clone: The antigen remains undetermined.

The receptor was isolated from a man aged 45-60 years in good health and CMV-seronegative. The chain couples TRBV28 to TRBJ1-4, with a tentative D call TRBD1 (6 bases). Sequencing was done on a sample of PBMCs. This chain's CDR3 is CASSLRSRGNEKLFF. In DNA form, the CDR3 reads TGTGCCAGCAGTTTACGTAGCAGGGGAAACGAAAAACTGTTTTTT. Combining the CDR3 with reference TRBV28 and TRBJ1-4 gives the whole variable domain DVKVTQSSRYLVKRTGEKVFLECVQDMDHENMFWYRQDPGLGLRLIYFSYDVKMKEKGDIPEGYSVSREKKERFSLILESASTNQTSMYLCASSLRSRGNEKLFFGSGTQLSVL.